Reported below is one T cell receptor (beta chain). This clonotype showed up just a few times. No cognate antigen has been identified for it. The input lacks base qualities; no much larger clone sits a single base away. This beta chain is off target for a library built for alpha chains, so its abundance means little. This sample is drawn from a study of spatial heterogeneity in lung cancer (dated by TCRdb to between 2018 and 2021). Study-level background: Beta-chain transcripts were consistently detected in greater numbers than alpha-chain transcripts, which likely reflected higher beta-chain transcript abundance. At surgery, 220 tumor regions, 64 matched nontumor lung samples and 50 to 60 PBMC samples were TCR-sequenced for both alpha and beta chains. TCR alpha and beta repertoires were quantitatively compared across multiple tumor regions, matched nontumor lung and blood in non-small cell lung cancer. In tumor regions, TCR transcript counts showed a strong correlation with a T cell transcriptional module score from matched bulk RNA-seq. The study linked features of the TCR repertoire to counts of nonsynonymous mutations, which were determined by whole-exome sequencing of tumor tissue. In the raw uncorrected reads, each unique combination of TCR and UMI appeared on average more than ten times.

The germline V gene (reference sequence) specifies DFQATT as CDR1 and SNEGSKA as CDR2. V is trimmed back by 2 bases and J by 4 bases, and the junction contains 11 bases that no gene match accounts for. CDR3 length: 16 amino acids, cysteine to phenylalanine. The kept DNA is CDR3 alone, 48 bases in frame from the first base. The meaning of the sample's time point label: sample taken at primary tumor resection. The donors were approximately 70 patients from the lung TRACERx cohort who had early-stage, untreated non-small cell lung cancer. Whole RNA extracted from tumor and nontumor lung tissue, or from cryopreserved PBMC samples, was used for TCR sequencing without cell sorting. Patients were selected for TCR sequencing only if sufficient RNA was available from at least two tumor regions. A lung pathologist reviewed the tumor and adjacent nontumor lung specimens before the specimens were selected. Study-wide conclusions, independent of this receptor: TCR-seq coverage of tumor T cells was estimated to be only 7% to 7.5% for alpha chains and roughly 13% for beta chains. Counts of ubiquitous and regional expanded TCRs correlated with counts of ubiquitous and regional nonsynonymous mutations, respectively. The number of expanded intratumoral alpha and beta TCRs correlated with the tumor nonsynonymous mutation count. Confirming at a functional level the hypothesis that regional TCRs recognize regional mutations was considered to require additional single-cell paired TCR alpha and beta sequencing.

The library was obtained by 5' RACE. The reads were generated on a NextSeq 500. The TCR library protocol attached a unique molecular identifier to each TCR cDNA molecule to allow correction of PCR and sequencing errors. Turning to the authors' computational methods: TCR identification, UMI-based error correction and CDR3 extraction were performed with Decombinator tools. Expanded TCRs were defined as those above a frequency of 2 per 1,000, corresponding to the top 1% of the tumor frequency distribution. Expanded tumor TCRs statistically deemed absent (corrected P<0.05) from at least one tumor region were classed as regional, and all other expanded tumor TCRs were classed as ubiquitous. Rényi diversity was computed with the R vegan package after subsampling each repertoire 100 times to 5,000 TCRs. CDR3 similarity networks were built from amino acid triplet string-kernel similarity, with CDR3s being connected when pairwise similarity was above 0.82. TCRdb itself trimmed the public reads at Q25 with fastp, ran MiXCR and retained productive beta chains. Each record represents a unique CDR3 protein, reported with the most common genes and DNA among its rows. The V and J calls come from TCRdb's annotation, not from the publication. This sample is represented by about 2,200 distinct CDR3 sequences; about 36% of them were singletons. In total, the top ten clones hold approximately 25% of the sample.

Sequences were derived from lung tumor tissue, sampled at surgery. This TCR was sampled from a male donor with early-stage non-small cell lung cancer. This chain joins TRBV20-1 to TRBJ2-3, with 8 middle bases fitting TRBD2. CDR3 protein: CSARSMRAGEADTQYF. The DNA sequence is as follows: TGCAGTGCTAGATCGATGAGAGCGGGGGAAGCAGATACGCAGTATTTT.